This TCR beta chain appears in the sequencing data of a study of cytomegalovirus exposure and HLA in healthy donors. Study conclusions and caveats: Generally TCR sequences proved uncommon, though certain public TCRs appeared in numerous donors.

CDR3 length: 15 residues. With V trimmed by 4 bases and J by 3 bases, 6 bases remained unmatched. Per the germline V gene, CDR1 is SGHVS and CDR2 is FNYEAQ. In regard to this clone: Its specificity is not known.

TCRdb's table, derived via immunoSEQ multiplex PCR, lists solely in-frame clones and lacks some. The sample consists of 85,000 to 120,000 clones, about 95% of them appearing once. The sequence was collected from a woman in her late teens or twenties in good health and CMV-seronegative. The specimen sequenced was PBMCs. The V gene is TRBV7-6, the J gene TRBJ2-7, with TRBD2 identical over 10 bases. CDR3 coding DNA: TGTGCCAGCAGCTCTCCGGGACTAGCGAGCTACGAGCAGTACTTC. Amino acid sequence: CASSSPGLASYEQYF.